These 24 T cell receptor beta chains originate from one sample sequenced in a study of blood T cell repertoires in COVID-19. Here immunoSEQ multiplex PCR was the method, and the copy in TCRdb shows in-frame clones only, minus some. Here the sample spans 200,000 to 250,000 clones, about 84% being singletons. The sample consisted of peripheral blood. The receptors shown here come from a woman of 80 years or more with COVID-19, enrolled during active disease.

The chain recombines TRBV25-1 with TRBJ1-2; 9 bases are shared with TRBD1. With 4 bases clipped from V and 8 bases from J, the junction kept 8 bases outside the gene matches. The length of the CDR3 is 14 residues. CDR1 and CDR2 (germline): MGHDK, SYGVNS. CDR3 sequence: CASSGQVTGGGYTF. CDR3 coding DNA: TGTGCCAGCAGTGGCCAAGTGACAGGGGGAGGCTACACCTTC.

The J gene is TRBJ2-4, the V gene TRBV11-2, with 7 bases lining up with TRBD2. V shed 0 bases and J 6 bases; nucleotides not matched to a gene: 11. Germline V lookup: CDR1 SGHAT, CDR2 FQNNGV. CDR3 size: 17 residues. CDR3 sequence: CASSLDLGAGLLNIQYF. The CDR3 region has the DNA TGTGCCAGCAGCTTAGATCTCGGTGCGGGACTACTAAACATTCAGTACTTC.

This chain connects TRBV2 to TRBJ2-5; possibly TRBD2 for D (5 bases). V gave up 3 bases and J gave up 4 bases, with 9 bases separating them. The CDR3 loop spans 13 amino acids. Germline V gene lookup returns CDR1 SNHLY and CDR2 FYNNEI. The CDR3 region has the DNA TGTGCCAGCAGTGATGGACTGCGAGAGACCCAGTACTTC. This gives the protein CASSDGLRETQYF.

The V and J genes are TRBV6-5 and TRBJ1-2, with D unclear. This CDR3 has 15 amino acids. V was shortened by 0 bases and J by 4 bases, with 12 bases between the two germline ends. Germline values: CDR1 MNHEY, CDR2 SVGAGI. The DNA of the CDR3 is TGTGCCAGCAGTTACTCGAACAGACCTTTCTATGGCTACACCTTC. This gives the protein CASSYSNRPFYGYTF.

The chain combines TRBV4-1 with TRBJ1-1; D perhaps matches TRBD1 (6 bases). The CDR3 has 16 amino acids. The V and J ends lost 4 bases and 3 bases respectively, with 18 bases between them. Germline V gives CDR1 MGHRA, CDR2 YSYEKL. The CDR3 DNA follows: TGCGCCAGCAGCCGAGATCAGGGGATTAGGTACACTGAAGCTTTCTTT. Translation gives CASSRDQGIRYTEAFF.

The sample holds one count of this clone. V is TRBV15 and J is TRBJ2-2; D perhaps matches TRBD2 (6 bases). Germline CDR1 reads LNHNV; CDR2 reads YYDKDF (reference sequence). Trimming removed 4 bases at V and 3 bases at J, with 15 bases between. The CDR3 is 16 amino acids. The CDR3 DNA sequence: TGTGCCACCAGCACCTCCAACCCGGGGGACACCGGGGAGCTGTTTTTT. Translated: CATSTSNPGDTGELFF.

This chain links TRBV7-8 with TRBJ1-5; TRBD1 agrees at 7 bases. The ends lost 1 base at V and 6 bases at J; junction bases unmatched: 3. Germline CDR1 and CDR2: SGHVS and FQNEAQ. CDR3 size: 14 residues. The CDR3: CASSLDRGSQPQHF. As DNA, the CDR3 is TGTGCCAGCAGCTTAGACAGGGGATCTCAGCCCCAGCATTTT.

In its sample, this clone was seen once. CDR3 sequence (DNA): TGTGCCAGCAGTCTAGGGGGGGCGAGAGGAAATTCACCCCTCCACTTT. Amino acid sequence: CASSLGGARGNSPLHF. V and J are TRBV28 and TRBJ1-6; tentatively, D is TRBD1 (6 bases). With 5 bases removed from V and 7 bases from J, the gap between germline ends came to 18 bases. Germline CDR1 reads MDHEN; CDR2 reads SYDVKM. The CDR3 is 16 residues long.

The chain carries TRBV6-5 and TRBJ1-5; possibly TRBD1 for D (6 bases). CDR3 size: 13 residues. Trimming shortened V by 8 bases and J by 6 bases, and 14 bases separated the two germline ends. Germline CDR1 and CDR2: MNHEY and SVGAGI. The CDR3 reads CASRGGLGQPQHF. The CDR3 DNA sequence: TGTGCCAGCCGGGGGGGGCTCGGTCAGCCCCAGCATTTT.

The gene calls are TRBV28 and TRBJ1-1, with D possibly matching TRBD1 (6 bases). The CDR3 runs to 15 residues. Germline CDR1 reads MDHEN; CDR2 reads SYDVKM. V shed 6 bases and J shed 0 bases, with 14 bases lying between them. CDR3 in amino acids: CASRQGPNMNTEAFF. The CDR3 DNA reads TGTGCCAGCAGACAGGGCCCCAACATGAACACTGAAGCTTTCTTT.

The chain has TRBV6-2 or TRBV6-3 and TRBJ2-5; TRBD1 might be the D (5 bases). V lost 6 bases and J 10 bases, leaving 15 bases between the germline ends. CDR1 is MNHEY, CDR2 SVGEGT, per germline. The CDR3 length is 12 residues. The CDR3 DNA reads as TGTGCCAGCAGCCCCCACCAGGGTGTCCAGTACTTC. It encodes CASSPHQGVQYF.

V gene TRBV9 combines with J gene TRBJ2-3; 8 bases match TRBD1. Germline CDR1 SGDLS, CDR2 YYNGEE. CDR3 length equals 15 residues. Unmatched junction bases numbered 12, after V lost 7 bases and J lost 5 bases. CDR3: CASGGGGQGKDTQYF. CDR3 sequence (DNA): TGTGCCAGCGGAGGGGGAGGACAGGGAAAAGATACGCAGTATTTT.

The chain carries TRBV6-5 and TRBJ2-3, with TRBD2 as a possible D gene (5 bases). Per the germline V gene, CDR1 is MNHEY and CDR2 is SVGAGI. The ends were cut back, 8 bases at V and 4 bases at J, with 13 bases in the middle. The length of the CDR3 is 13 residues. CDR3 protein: CASLRVLADTQYF. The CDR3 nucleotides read TGTGCCAGCTTGAGGGTTTTAGCAGATACGCAGTATTTT.

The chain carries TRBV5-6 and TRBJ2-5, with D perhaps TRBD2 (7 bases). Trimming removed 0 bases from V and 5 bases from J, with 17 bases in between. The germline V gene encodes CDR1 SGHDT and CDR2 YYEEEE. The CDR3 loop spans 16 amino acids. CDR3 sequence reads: CASSLANRGGVETQYF. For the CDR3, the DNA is TGTGCCAGCAGCTTGGCCAATAGGGGGGGCGTGGAGACCCAGTACTTC.

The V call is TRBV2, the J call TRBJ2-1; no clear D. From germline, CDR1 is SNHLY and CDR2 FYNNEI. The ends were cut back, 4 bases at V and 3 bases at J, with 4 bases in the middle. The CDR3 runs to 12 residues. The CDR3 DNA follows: TGTGCCAGCAGTGGGAGCTACAATGAGCAGTTCTTC. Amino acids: CASSGSYNEQFF.

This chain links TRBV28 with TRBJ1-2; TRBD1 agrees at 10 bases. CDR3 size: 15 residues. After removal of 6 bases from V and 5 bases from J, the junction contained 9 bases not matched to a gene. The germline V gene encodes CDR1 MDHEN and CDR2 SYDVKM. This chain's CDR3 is CASRPATGGGYGYTF. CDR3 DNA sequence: TGTGCCAGCAGGCCCGCGACAGGGGGCGGGTATGGCTACACCTTC.

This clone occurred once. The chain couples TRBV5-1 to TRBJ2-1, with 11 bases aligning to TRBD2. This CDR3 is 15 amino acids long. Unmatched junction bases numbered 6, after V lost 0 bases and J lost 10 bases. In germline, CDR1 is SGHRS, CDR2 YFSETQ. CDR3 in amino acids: CASSLASTSGNEQFF. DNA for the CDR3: TGCGCCAGCAGCTTGGCCTCGACTAGCGGGAACGAGCAGTTCTTC. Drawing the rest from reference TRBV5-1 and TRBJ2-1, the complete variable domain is KAGVTQTPRYLIKTRGQQVTLSCSPISGHRSVSWYQQTPGQGLQFLFEYFSETQRNKGNFPGRFSGRQFSNSRSEMNVSTLELGDSALYLCASSLASTSGNEQFFGPGTRLTVL.

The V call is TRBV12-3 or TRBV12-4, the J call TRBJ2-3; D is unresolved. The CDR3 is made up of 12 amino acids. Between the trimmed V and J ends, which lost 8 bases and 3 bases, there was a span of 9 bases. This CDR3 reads CASGQWTDTQYF. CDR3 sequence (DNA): TGTGCCAGCGGGCAATGGACAGATACGCAGTATTTT.

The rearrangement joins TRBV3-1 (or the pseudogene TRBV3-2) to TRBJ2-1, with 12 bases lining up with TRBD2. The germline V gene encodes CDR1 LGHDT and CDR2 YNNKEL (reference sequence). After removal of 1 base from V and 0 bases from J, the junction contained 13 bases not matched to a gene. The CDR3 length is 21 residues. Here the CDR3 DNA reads TGTGCCAGCAGCCAAGTACCCCCGGGACTAGCGGGTCCCAGCTCCTACAATGAGCAGTTCTTC. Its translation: CASSQVPPGLAGPSSYNEQFF.

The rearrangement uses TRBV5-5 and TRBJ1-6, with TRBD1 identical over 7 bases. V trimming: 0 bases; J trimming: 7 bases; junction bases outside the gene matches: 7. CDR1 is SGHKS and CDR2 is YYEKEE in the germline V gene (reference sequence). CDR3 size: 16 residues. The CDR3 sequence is CASSLVAGGWNSPLHF. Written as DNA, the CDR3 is TGTGCCAGCAGCTTGGTGGCAGGGGGTTGGAATTCACCCCTCCACTTT.

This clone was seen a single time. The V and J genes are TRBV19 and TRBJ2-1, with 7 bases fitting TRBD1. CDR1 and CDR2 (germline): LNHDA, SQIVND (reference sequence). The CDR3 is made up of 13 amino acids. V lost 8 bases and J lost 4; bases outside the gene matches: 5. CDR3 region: CASWDRQYNEQFF. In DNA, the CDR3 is TGTGCCAGTTGGGACAGACAATACAATGAGCAGTTCTTC. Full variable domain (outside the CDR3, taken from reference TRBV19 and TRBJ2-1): DGGITQSPKYLFRKEGQNVTLSCEQNLNHDAMYWYRQDPGQGLRLIYYSQIVNDFQKGDIAEGYSVSREKKESFPLTVTSAQKNPTAFYLCASWDRQYNEQFFGPGTRLTVL.

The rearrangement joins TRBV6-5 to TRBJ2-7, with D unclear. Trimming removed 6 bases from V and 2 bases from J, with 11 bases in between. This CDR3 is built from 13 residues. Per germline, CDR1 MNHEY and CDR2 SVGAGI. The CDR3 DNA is TGTGCCAGCAGCGTAGCCCTGACCTACGAGCAGTACTTC. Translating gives CASSVALTYEQYF.

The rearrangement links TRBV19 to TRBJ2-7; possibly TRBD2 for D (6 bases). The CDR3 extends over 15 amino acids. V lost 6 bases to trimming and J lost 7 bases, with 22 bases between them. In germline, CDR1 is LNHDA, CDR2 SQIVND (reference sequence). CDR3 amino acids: CASSPGGAGRLEQYF. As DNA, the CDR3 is TGTGCCAGTAGCCCCGGCGGGGCGGGGCGCTTGGAGCAGTACTTC.

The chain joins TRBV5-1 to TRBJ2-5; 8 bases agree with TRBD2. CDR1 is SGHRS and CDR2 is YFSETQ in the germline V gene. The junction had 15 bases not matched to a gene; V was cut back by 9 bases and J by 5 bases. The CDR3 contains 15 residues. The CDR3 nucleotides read TGCGCCACCACCGGGGGGGGTAGAAGTTTTGAGACCCAGTACTTC. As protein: CATTGGGRSFETQYF.